This entry features one T cell receptor beta chain sequence. These data originate in a study of blood T cells in healthy people across ages. V was pared by 2 bases and J by 4 bases, with 10 bases between. The CDR3 runs 14 residues. In germline, CDR1 is SGHRS, CDR2 YFSETQ. Together with a sample-barcoded 5' primer, a J-beta primer mix was included in a second PCR lasting roughly 6 to 12 cycles. TCRdb ran MiXCR on the 5' RACE reads and lists one entry per CDR3 protein. The data hold 700,000 to 850,000 distinct CDR3 sequences, with 36% observed a single time. The chain recombines TRBV5-1 with TRBJ2-1; D is possibly TRBD2 (5 bases). The TCR originated in a young man in good health. Sequenced input: blood. CDR3 nucleotide sequence: TGCGCCAGCAGCTTACAGAGGGTGTACAATGAGCAGTTCTTC. Translating it yields CASSLQRVYNEQFF.